These 8 T cell receptor beta chains were sequenced from one sample in a study of cytomegalovirus exposure and HLA in healthy donors. Researchers ran the PCR with 60 Vbeta and 13 Jbeta primers. The table came from immunoSEQ multiplex PCR; TCRdb's copy has only in-frame clones and leaves some out. The sample holds approximately 110,000 clones, over 80% seen once. The specimen was PBMCs. These TCRs come from a man aged 50 or older in good health and CMV-seronegative.

V and J are TRBV28 and TRBJ1-1; 8 positions match TRBD1. Germline V gene sequence: CDR1 MDHEN, CDR2 SYDVKM. J gave up 11 bases and V 8 bases, and 10 bases lay outside the gene matches. There are 12 residues in the CDR3. CDR3 in amino acids: CASGGTGSSAFF. The CDR3 DNA is TGTGCCAGCGGTGGGACAGGCTCCAGTGCTTTCTTT.

The gene calls are TRBV19 and TRBJ1-3; tentative D call: TRBD1 (5 bases). Germline CDR1 is LNHDA and CDR2 is SQIVND (reference sequence). Trimming pared 10 bases from V and 2 bases from J, leaving 12 bases between. The CDR3 is 13 residues long. The CDR3 reads CATAGSTGNTIYF. The CDR3 DNA follows: TGTGCCACGGCAGGGTCCACTGGAAACACCATATATTTT. Looking up the rest from reference TRBV19 and TRBJ1-3 gives the full variable domain: DGGITQSPKYLFRKEGQNVTLSCEQNLNHDAMYWYRQDPGQGLRLIYYSQIVNDFQKGDIAEGYSVSREKKESFPLTVTSAQKNPTAFYLCATAGSTGNTIYFGEGSWLTVV.

The CDR3 here is CASSQERLASAANEQFF. The CDR3 DNA is TGTGCCAGCAGCCAAGAGAGGCTAGCATCCGCCGCAAATGAGCAGTTCTTC. V usage is TRBV4-2 and J usage is TRBJ2-1; D is perhaps TRBD2 (5 bases). Trimming left V 0 bases short and J 7 bases short, with 19 bases between. CDR1 and CDR2 (germline): LGHNA, YNFKEQ. This CDR3 is built from 17 residues.

The gene calls are TRBV6-6 and TRBJ2-7; tentative D call: TRBD1 (5 bases). CDR1 is MNHNY, CDR2 SVGAGI, per germline (reference sequence). Trimming left V 7 bases short and J 0 bases short, with 16 bases between. The length of the CDR3 is 15 residues. The DNA of the CDR3 is TGTGCCAGCACCCCCCAGGGCTCCAGCTCCTACGAGCAGTACTTC. Its protein product is CASTPQGSSSYEQYF.

This chain connects TRBV6-5 to TRBJ2-1; a possible D gene is TRBD2 (5 bases). With 11 bases removed from V and 4 bases from J, the gap between germline ends came to 21 bases. The CDR3 spans 15 residues. The germline CDR1 and CDR2 sequences are MNHEY and SVGAGI. CDR3 residues: CAHPGYPGLYNEQFF. The CDR3 DNA sequence: TGTGCCCACCCCGGATATCCGGGGTTATACAATGAGCAGTTCTTC.

The chain is built from TRBV28 and TRBJ2-7; D ambiguous. V was trimmed by 4 bases and J by 3 bases, leaving 4 bases between them. This CDR3 spans 11 amino acids. CDR1 is MDHEN, CDR2 SYDVKM, per germline. CDR3 in amino acids: CASSYSYEQYF. In DNA form, the CDR3 reads TGTGCCAGCAGTTACAGCTACGAGCAGTACTTC. The full variable domain, rest sourced from reference TRBV28 and TRBJ2-7, is DVKVTQSSRYLVKRTGEKVFLECVQDMDHENMFWYRQDPGLGLRLIYFSYDVKMKEKGDIPEGYSVSREKKERFSLILESASTNQTSMYLCASSYSYEQYFGPGTRLTVT.

This chain joins TRBV10-3 and TRBJ1-1; D gene uncertain. Germline assignment: CDR1 ENHRY and CDR2 SYGVKD. V lost 0 bases and J lost 4, with 12 bases in between. This CDR3 has 15 amino acids. The DNA for the CDR3 is TGTGCCATCAGTGAGTCGCGGCCCCGGGGCACTGAAGCTTTCTTT. This translates into CAISESRPRGTEAFF.

CDR3 nucleotides: TGCAGCGTTAGTGGGAGAAGTGGTCAGCCCCAGCATTTT. This translates into CSVSGRSGQPQHF. The chain has TRBV29-1 and TRBJ1-5; D not resolved. Per the germline V gene, CDR1 is SQVTM and CDR2 is ANQGSEA. The CDR3 contains 13 residues. V gave up 5 bases and J gave up 6 bases, with 14 bases separating them. The complete variable domain, with remaining parts taken from reference TRBV29-1 and TRBJ1-5, reads SAVISQKPSRDICQRGTSLTIQCQVDSQVTMMFWYRQQPGQSLTLIATANQGSEATYESGFVIDKFPISRPNLTFSTLTVSNMSPEDSSIYLCSVSGRSGQPQHFGDGTRLSIL.